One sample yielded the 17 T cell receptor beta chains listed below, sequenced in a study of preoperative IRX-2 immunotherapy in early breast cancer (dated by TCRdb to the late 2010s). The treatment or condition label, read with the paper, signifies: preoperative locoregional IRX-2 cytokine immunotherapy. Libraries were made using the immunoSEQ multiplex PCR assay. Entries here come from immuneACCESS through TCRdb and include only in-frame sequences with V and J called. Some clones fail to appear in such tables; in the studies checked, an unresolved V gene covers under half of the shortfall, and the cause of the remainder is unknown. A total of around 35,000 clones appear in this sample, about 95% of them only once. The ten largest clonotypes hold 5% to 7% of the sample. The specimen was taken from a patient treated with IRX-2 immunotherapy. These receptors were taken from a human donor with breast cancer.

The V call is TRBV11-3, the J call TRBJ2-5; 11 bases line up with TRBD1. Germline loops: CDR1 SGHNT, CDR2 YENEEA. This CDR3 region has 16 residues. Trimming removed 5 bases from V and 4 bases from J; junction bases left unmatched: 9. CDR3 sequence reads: CASSPNGQGARETQYF. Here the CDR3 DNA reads TGTGCCAGCAGCCCCAACGGACAGGGGGCACGAGAGACCCAGTACTTC.

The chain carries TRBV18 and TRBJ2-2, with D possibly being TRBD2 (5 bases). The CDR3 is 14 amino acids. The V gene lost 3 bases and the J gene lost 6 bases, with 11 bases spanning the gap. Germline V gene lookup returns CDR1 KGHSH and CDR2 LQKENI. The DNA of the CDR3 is TGTGCCAGCTCACCGGAGGCCTTGGCCGGGGAGCTGTTTTTT. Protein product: CASSPEALAGELFF.

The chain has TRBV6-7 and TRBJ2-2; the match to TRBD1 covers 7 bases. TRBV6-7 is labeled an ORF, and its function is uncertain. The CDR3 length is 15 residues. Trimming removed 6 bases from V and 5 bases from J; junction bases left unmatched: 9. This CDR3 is CASSPGQVRTGELFF. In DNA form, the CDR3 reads TGTGCCAGCAGCCCCGGACAGGTTCGGACCGGGGAGCTGTTTTTT.

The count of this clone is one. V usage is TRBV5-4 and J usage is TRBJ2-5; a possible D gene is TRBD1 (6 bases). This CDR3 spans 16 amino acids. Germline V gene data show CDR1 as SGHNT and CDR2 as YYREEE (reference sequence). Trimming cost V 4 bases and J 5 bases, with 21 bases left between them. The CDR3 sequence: CASSGRTDPNSETQYF. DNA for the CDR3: TGTGCCAGCAGCGGACGGACAGACCCGAACAGCGAGACCCAGTACTTC.

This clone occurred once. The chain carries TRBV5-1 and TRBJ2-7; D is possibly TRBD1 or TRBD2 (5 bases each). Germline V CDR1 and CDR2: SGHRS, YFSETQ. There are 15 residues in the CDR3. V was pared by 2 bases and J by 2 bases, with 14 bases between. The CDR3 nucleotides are TGCGCCAGCAGCTTTATCCGGGACGGTGCCTACGAGCAGTACTTC. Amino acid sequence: CASSFIRDGAYEQYF.

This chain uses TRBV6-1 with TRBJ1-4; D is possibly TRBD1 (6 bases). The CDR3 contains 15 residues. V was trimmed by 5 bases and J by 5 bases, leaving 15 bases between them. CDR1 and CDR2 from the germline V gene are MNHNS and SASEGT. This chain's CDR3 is CASSQRGGRNEKLFF. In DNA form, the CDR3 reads TGTGCCAGCAGTCAGAGGGGGGGAAGAAATGAAAAACTGTTTTTT.

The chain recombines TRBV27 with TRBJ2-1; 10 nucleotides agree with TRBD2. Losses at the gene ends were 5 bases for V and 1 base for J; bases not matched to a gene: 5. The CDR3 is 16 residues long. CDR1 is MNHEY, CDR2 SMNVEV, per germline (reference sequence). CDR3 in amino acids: CASSTLSGRSYNEQFF. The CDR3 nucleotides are TGTGCCAGCAGTACCCTTAGCGGGAGGTCCTACAATGAGCAGTTCTTC.

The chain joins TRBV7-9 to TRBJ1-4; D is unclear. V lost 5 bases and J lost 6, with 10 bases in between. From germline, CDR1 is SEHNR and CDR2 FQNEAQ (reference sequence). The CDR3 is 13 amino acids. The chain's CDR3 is CASSGREYEKLFF. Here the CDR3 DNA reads TGTGCCAGCAGCGGGCGAGAATATGAAAAACTGTTTTTT. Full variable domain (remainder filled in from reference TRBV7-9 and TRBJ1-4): DTGVSQNPRHKITKRGQNVTFRCDPISEHNRLYWYRQTLGQGPEFLTYFQNEAQLEKSRLLSDRFSAERPKGSFSTLEIQRTEQGDSAMYLCASSGREYEKLFFGSGTQLSVL.

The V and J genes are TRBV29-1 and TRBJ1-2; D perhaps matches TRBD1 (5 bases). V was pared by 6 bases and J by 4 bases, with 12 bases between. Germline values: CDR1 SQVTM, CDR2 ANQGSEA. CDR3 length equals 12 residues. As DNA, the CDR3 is TGCAGCGTGATAGCAGGGTCCTATGGCTACACCTTC. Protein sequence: CSVIAGSYGYTF.

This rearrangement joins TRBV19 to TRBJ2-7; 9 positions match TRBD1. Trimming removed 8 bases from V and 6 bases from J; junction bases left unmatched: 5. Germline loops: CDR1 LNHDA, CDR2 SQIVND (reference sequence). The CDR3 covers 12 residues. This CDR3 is CASQGQGPEQYF. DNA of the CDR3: TGTGCCAGTCAGGGACAGGGACCCGAGCAGTACTTC. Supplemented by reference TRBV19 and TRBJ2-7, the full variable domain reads DGGITQSPKYLFRKEGQNVTLSCEQNLNHDAMYWYRQDPGQGLRLIYYSQIVNDFQKGDIAEGYSVSREKKESFPLTVTSAQKNPTAFYLCASQGQGPEQYFGPGTRLTVT.

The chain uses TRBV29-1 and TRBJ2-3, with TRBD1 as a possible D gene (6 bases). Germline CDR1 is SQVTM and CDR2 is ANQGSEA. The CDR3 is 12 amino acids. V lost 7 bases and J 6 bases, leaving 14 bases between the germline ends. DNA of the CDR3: TGCAGCGAAGCAGGGGTGGGCGATACGCAGTATTTT. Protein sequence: CSEAGVGDTQYF.

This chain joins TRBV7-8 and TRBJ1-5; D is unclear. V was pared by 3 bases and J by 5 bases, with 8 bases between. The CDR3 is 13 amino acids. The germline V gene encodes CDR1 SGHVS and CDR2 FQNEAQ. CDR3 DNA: TGTGCCAGCAGCTTTGGAAAGGATCAGCCCCAGCATTTT. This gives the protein CASSFGKDQPQHF.

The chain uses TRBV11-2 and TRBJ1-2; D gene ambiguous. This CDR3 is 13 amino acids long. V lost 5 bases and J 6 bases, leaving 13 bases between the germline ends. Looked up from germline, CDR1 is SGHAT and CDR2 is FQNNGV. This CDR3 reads CASSPVRRDGYTF. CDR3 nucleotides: TGTGCCAGCAGCCCTGTGCGCAGAGATGGCTACACCTTC. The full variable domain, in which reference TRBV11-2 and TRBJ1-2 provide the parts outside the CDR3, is EAGVAQSPRYKIIEKRQSVAFWCNPISGHATLYWYQQILGQGPKLLIQFQNNGVVDDSQLPKDRFSAERLKGVDSTLKIQPAKLEDSAVYLCASSPVRRDGYTFGSGTRLTVV.

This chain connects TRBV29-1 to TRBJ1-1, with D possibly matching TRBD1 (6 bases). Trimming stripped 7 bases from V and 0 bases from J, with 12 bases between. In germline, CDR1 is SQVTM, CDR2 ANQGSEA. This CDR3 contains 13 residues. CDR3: CSGGQPLNTEAFF. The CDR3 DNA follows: TGCAGCGGCGGACAGCCCTTGAACACTGAAGCTTTCTTT.

The CDR3 coding sequence is TGTGCCAGCACCCCCGGGACAGGGGCATCCGGGGAGCTGTTTTTT. It encodes CASTPGTGASGELFF. V usage is TRBV7-9 and J usage is TRBJ2-2; 10 nucleotides align to TRBD1. J gave up 6 bases and V 7 bases, and 8 bases lay outside the gene matches. Per the germline V gene, CDR1 is SEHNR and CDR2 is FQNEAQ (reference sequence). The CDR3 extends over 15 amino acids.

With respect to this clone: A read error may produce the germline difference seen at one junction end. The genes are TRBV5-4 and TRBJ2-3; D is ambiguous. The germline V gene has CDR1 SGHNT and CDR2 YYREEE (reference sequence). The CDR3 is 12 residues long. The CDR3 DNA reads TGCGCCAGCAGCCAATTTTCAGATACGCAGTATTTT. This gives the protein CASSQFSDTQYF.

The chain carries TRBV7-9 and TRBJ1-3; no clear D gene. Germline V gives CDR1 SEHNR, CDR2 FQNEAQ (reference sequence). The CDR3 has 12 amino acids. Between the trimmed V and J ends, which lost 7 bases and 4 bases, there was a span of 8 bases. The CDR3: CASTQAGNTIYF. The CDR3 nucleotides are TGTGCCAGCACCCAGGCCGGAAACACCATATATTTT.